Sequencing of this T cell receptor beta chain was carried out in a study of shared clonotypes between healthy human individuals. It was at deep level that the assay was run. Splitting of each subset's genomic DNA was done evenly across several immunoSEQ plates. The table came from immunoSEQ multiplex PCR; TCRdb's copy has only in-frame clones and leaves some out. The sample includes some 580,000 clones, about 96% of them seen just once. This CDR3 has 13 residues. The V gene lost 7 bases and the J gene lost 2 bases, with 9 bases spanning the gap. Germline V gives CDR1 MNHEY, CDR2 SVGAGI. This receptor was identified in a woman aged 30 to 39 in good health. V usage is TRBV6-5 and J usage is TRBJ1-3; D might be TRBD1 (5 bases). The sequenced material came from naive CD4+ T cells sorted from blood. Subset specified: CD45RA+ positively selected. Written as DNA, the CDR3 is TGTGCCAGCACCCGAGGGGCTGGAAACACCATATATTTT. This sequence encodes CASTRGAGNTIYF.